This T cell receptor (beta chain) was captured in a study of identifying expanded T cells in peripheral blood. Study-level findings and limits: Variance in clone template counts between roughly 2-week samples significantly increased with total template count across all healthy donors. Technical replicates showed about 1.1 changed clones; roughly two weeks 15 to 20; four weeks 19.

The CDR3 is made up of 12 amino acids. The germline V gene has CDR1 GTSNPN and CDR2 SVGIG (reference sequence). V lost 4 bases and J lost 4; bases outside the gene matches: 3. Produced via immunoSEQ multiplex PCR; TCRdb's table is partial and in-frame only. The table records 70,000 to 95,000 clones, around nine tenths of them present only once. To note about this clone: As yet, its antigen is unknown. The same CDR3 also results from other DNA sequences found in this sample.

No infections or other immune events were documented during collection. The sequence derives from a person aged 18-70 years in good health. This chain joins TRBV30 and TRBJ2-7; 8 positions agree with TRBD1. The sample comprised blood. This CDR3 reads CAWTGGSYEQYF. The CDR3 DNA is TGTGCCTGGACAGGGGGCTCATACGAGCAGTACTTC.